The following is a T cell receptor (beta chain) sequence with its context. This clone was observed a handful of times. There is no known antigen for this receptor. There are no base qualities to consult, and no much larger clone falls within one base. Libraries came from the immunoSEQ multiplex PCR assay. TCRdb retrieved this table from immuneACCESS and kept in-frame rearrangements only. Not all clones are present; in checked studies, unresolved V genes account for under half, and no reason is known for the remainder. This sample holds about 66,000 clones; 85% to 90% were observed only once. The ten top clones hold around 4.4% of the sample. Because repertoires were sampled repeatedly during chemoradiotherapy, clonal expansion in the tumor microenvironment could be followed. The CDR3 runs 14 residues from the cysteine to the phenylalanine. Left in the record is the CDR3 DNA by itself, 42 bases read in frame from the first base. Cut back by 7 bases and 4 bases, the V and J ends lie 19 bases apart. From the germline V gene, CDR1 is SQVTM and CDR2 is ANQGSEA.

The sample comes from a study of chemoradiotherapy in HPV16-positive cancers (dated by TCRdb to the early 2020s). A note on the overall study: Candidate HPV-specific T-cell clones and common TCR motifs were defined through functional T-cell assays on cells from a couple of HPV16-positive patients. Next, the candidate HPV-specific TCRs and motifs were followed in TCR repertoires from over 85 patients with HPV-related cancers. The study set out to ask whether T-cell immunity against the HPV oncoproteins E6 and E7 changes over the course of chemoradiotherapy and whether that immunity affects survival.

The full study reports these points: The functional definition of HPV-specific T cells was derived from only two HPV16-positive patients, and the survival association was reported for HPV16-positive patients. Improved recurrence-free survival in HPV16-positive patients was associated with expansion of HPV-responsive T cells during chemoradiotherapy. Expansion of candidate HPV-specific clones and E7-related TCR motifs was observed in the tumor microenvironment during treatment, whereas no such expansion was observed for non-HPV-specific T cells.

This sequence uses TRBV29-1 and TRBJ1-2; the best D guess is TRBD1, with 5 bases matching. This receptor was obtained from a human donor with HPV-associated anogenital cancer. The sample in question was blood, obtained from a patient who underwent chemoradiotherapy. CDR3 reads: CSATGGDVSYGYTF. The DNA is TGCAGCGCCACGGGGGGGGACGTCAGCTATGGCTACACCTTC.